This TCR beta chain was recorded in a study of blood T cell repertoires in COVID-19. Method: immunoSEQ multiplex PCR; TCRdb's copy keeps in-frame clones and lacks some. The table lists some 68,000 clones, roughly 88% of them singletons. CDR1 SGHTA and CDR2 FQGNSA come from the germline V gene. The CDR3 sequence is 14 residues long. V lost 5 bases and J lost 10, with 18 bases in between. The J gene is TRBJ2-1, the V gene TRBV7-2; perhaps TRBD2 as D (7 bases). Material for sequencing was peripheral blood. This receptor was identified in a middle-aged man with COVID-19, enrolled during active disease. CDR3 sequence reads: CASSLRTAGGEQFF. DNA of the CDR3: TGTGCCAGCAGCCTGAGGACAGCCGGGGGGGAGCAGTTCTTC.